Each of the 12 T cell receptor beta chains below was sequenced from the same sample in a study of OX40 agonist ivuxolimab in advanced cancers. The method was immunoSEQ multiplex PCR; TCRdb's version includes in-frame clones alone and lacks a portion of them. The sample lists roughly 60,000 clones; 84% were seen once. This specimen was CD4+ or CD8+ T cells sorted from blood, taken in a trial of the OX40 agonist ivuxolimab. The receptors derive from an adult with an advanced solid tumor such as melanoma, head and neck, liver or kidney cancer.

The chain couples TRBV11-2 to TRBJ2-5; TRBD1 matches 8 bases. The DNA end lines up better with TRBJ2-7; the J call may be wrong. This CDR3 is 16 amino acids long. CDR1 and CDR2 from the germline V gene are SGHAT and FQNNGV. CDR3 sequence reads: CASSLDFAGTGYEQYF. CDR3 nucleotides: TGTGCCAGCAGCTTAGATTTCGCCGGGACAGGTTACGAGCAGTACTTC.

The chain joins TRBV7-8 to TRBJ1-1; the D gene is possibly TRBD1 (6 bases). The CDR3 has 15 amino acids. Trimming shortened V by 5 bases and J by 4 bases, and 17 bases separated the two germline ends. CDR1 is SGHVS, CDR2 FQNEAQ, per germline. This CDR3 is CASSPRGGPGTEAFF. In nucleotides, the CDR3 is TGTGCCAGCAGCCCCCGGGGGGGGCCAGGCACTGAAGCTTTCTTT.

This chain joins TRBV5-6 and TRBJ1-3; D is unclear. The V gene lost 4 bases and the J gene lost 0 bases, with 11 bases spanning the gap. CDR3 length equals 15 residues. The germline V gene has CDR1 SGHDT and CDR2 YYEEEE. CDR3 coding DNA: TGTGCCAGCAGCGTCTCCAGGTTCTCTGGAAACACCATATATTTT. It translates to CASSVSRFSGNTIYF.

This clone has only one observation. V is TRBV15 and J is TRBJ2-1; 8 bases are a match to TRBD2. J was trimmed by 5 bases and V by 1 base; bases with no gene match: 10. Germline CDR1 is LNHNV and CDR2 is YYDKDF (reference sequence). The CDR3 loop spans 17 amino acids. Here the CDR3 reads CATSRARTSNKHNEQFF. Written as DNA, the CDR3 is TGTGCCACCAGCAGAGCTCGGACTAGCAATAAGCACAATGAGCAGTTCTTC. Full variable domain (remainder filled in from reference TRBV15 and TRBJ2-1): DAMVIQNPRYQVTQFGKPVTLSCSQTLNHNVMYWYQQKSSQAPKLLFHYYDKDFNNEADTPDNFQSRRPNTSFCFLDIRSPGLGDTAMYLCATSRARTSNKHNEQFFGPGTRLTVL.

The CDR3 coding sequence is TGCGCCAGCAGCCCGGGACAGGGATTAAGGGAGCAGTACTTC. Its protein is CASSPGQGLREQYF. The genes are TRBV5-1 and TRBJ2-7; 9 bases map to TRBD1. Germline V gives CDR1 SGHRS, CDR2 YFSETQ. With 4 bases clipped from V and 7 bases from J, the junction kept 9 bases outside the gene matches. The CDR3 is 14 residues long.

About this clone: One end of the junction is discordant with germline, which a read error may explain. The chain recombines TRBV15 with TRBJ1-5; a possible D gene is TRBD1 (5 bases). Germline V gene data show CDR1 as LNHNV and CDR2 as YYDKDF (reference sequence). This CDR3 contains 15 residues. DNA for the CDR3: TGCGCCACCAGCAGAGATCGGGCAGGGACTCAGCCCCAGCATTTT. Its translation is CATSRDRAGTQPQHF. Drawing the rest from reference TRBV15 and TRBJ1-5, the complete variable domain is DAMVIQNPRYQVTQFGKPVTLSCSQTLNHNVMYWYQQKSSQAPKLLFHYYDKDFNNEADTPDNFQSRRPNTSFCFLDIRSPGLGDTAMYLCATSRDRAGTQPQHFGDGTRLSIL.

The chain links TRBV9 to TRBJ1-4, with a tentative D call TRBD1 (6 bases). This CDR3 is built from 12 residues. In germline, CDR1 is SGDLS, CDR2 YYNGEE. The germline V and J ends were trimmed by 4 bases and 10 bases, with 11 bases remaining between them. The CDR3 is CASSPEGGKLFF. DNA for the CDR3: TGTGCCAGCAGCCCCGAGGGGGGAAAACTGTTTTTT. The entire variable domain, with the rest obtained from reference TRBV9 and TRBJ1-4, is as follows: DSGVTQTPKHLITATGQRVTLRCSPRSGDLSVYWYQQSLDQGLQFLIQYYNGEERAKGNILERFSAQQFPDLHSELNLSSLELGDSALYFCASSPEGGKLFFGSGTQLSVL.

The rearrangement joins TRBV10-3 to TRBJ1-1; weak D call: TRBD1 (5 bases). CDR1 and CDR2 (germline): ENHRY, SYGVKD. V lost 4 bases and J 8 bases, leaving 20 bases between the germline ends. The CDR3 runs to 15 residues. CDR3 DNA sequence: TGTGCCATCAGTGCGAGTGGCGGGCTCCGGGGGGAAGCTTTCTTT. This translates into CAISASGGLRGEAFF.

The V and J genes are TRBV7-9 and TRBJ1-5, with a weak D call TRBD1 (6 bases). This CDR3 contains 18 residues. Per germline, CDR1 SEHNR and CDR2 FQNEAQ (reference sequence). Deletions cut 0 bases from V and 3 bases from J, with 18 bases between. The CDR3 DNA reads TGTGCCAGCAGCTTAGCAGGGGCGACTGGGGGGGCCAATCAGCCCCAGCATTTT. It yields the protein CASSLAGATGGANQPQHF. Full variable domain (rest looked up from reference TRBV7-9 and TRBJ1-5): DTGVSQNPRHKITKRGQNVTFRCDPISEHNRLYWYRQTLGQGPEFLTYFQNEAQLEKSRLLSDRFSAERPKGSFSTLEIQRTEQGDSAMYLCASSLAGATGGANQPQHFGDGTRLSIL.

The chain combines TRBV5-4 with TRBJ1-2; maybe TRBD1 (5 bases). CDR3 length equals 15 residues. Trimming took off 4 bases at V and 7 bases at J, with 20 bases between the two ends. In germline, CDR1 is SGHNT, CDR2 YYREEE (reference sequence). This chain's CDR3 is CASSPGHPRGSGYTF. CDR3 DNA sequence: TGTGCCAGCAGCCCTGGACACCCCAGAGGTAGTGGCTACACCTTC.

This clone has a single count. The chain couples TRBV7-9 to TRBJ2-7; D gene uncertain. CDR3 length: 15 amino acids. Germline V gene data show CDR1 as SEHNR and CDR2 as FQNEAQ (reference sequence). V was pared by 3 bases and J by 4 bases, with 16 bases between. CDR3: CASSLAVQVDYEQYF. The DNA of the CDR3 is TGTGCCAGCAGCTTGGCGGTTCAGGTGGATTACGAGCAGTACTTC.

The CDR3 DNA follows: TGTGCCAGCAGTTTCCAGGGAAACAATGAGCAGTTCTTC. Its protein is CASSFQGNNEQFF. This chain joins TRBV27 and TRBJ2-1; possibly TRBD1 for D (5 bases). Germline values: CDR1 MNHEY, CDR2 SMNVEV (reference sequence). Trimming removed 3 bases from V and 5 bases from J, with 8 bases in between. The length of the CDR3 is 13 residues.